This T cell receptor beta chain came from a study of blood T cell repertoires in COVID-19. V was pared by 7 bases and J by 7 bases, with 18 bases of the junction left unmatched. CDR3 length: 17 amino acids. In germline, CDR1 is MDHEN, CDR2 SYDVKM. TCRdb keeps only in-frame clones here, not all; method: immunoSEQ multiplex PCR. The sample yields hundreds of thousands of clones, roughly 87% seen once. Sequenced input: PBMCs or T cells enriched from blood (not recorded which). The genes are TRBV28 and TRBJ2-3, with 9 positions matching TRBD2. This clonotype was sampled from a woman aged 25 to 39 who had recovered from COVID-19. In DNA form, the CDR3 reads TGTGCCAGCAATTCGGGCATTCTAGCGGGGTCCGCCCATACGCAGTATTTT. As protein: CASNSGILAGSAHTQYF.